The clone carrying this TCR beta chain has only a few counts. Its specificity is not known. This CDR3 region has 16 residues. Germline loops: CDR1 MNHEY, CDR2 SVGAGI. Deletions cut 6 bases from V and 0 bases from J, with 16 bases between. By quantitative 5'-RACE with molecular barcodes, the TCR beta libraries were made. TCRdb re-called the 5' RACE reads with MiXCR, one entry per CDR3 protein. The table shows 150,000 to 200,000 distinct CDR3 sequences, with approximately 10% occurring only once. The source of the sample is a study of CD8 T cells in ankylosing spondylitis. The study's findings and limits: Some of the motif variants had earlier been found in reactive arthritis patients' fluid and blood.

The chain carries TRBV6-5 and TRBJ2-3; no reliable D call. Sequencing input: blood, either unsorted or a sorted T cell fraction (not recorded which). The receptor comes from a male donor with ankylosing spondylitis or in good health (not recorded which). The CDR3 protein is CASRPVSTLSTDTQYF. CDR3 nucleotides: TGTGCCAGCAGACCCGTCTCGACCCTAAGCACAGATACGCAGTATTTT.